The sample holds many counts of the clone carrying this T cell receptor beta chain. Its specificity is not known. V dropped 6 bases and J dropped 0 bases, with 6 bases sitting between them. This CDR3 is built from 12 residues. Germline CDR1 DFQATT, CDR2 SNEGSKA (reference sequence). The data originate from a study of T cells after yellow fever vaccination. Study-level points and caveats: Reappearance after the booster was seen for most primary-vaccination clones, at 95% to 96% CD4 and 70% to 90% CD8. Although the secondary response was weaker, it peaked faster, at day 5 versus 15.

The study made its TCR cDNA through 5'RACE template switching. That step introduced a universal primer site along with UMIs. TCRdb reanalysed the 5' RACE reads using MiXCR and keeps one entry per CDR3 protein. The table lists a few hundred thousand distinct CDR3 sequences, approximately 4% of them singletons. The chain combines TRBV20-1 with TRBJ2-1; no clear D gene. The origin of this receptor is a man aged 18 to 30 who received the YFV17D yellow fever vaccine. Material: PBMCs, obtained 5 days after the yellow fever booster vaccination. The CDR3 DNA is TGCAGTGCCTCCAGCTCCTACAATGAGCAGTTCTTC. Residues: CSASSSYNEQFF.